One T cell receptor (beta chain) is described in this entry. The repertoire was sequenced with immunoSEQ multiplex PCR; TCRdb's copy has only in-frame clones and lacks some. In the table there are some 300,000 clones, roughly 86% of which are singletons. The CDR3 totals 15 residues. The V segment lost 4 bases and the J segment 1 base; nucleotides outside the gene matches: 4. Germline V gives CDR1 MNHEY, CDR2 SMNVEV (reference sequence). The data were obtained in a study of blood T cell repertoires in COVID-19. The chain carries TRBV27 and TRBJ1-2, with 9 bases lining up with TRBD1. The TCR originated in a woman aged 30 to 39 who had recovered from COVID-19. Sample: PBMCs or T cells enriched from blood (not recorded which). CDR3 nucleotide sequence: TGTGCCAGCAGTTCCGCGGGACAGGGTAACTATGGCTACACCTTC. Protein product: CASSSAGQGNYGYTF.